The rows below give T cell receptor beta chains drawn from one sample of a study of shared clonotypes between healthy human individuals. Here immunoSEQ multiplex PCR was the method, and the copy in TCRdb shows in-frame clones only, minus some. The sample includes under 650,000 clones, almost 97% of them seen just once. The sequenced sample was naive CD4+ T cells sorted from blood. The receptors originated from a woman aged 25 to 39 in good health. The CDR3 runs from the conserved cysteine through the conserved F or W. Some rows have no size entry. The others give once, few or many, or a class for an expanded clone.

CASSWGGTDPFEQYF	once	TRBV6-1	TRBJ2-7
CASSLVAGKDAYEQYF	.	TRBV7-9	TRBJ2-7
CASSSGLAGGPFKFF	.	TRBV5-1	TRBJ2-1
CASSPARAGSRYEQYF	.	TRBV7-8	TRBJ2-7
CATSRDRTGPTNYGYTF	.	TRBV15	TRBJ1-2
CASSPNGRDGELFF	.	TRBV18	TRBJ2-2
CASSQAPGQMIPYNEQFF	.	TRBV4-1	TRBJ2-1
CASSQEAGDIQYF	.	TRBV4-1	TRBJ2-4
CASSGRQRMNTEAFF	.	TRBV6-1	TRBJ1-1
CASSRTDHYGYTF	.	TRBV28	TRBJ1-2
CASARPDQPQHF	few	TRBV4-1	TRBJ1-5
CASITGGNTEAFF	.	TRBV19	TRBJ1-1
CASSENLAGDNEQFF	once	TRBV6-1	TRBJ2-1
CAWSVAGLNIQYF	.	TRBV30	TRBJ2-4
CASSVGQYGYTF	.	TRBV9	TRBJ1-2
CASSITGAPTDTQYF	.	TRBV5-1	TRBJ2-3
CASTIRGAGVSEQYF	.	TRBV28	TRBJ2-7
CASSLMGQGGETQYF	.	TRBV5-8	TRBJ2-5
CASGMFEGWREKLFF	once	TRBV27	TRBJ1-4
CASKAFTLLATDTQYF	once	TRBV2	TRBJ2-3
CASSLAGGVETQYF	.	TRBV28	TRBJ2-5
CASSGTSGRAYNEQFF	.	TRBV5-1	TRBJ2-1
CASSGGSSSYEQYF	.	TRBV18	TRBJ2-7
CASSFRKLQGLNTEAFF	.	TRBV27	TRBJ1-1
CASSPGLAGPGELFF	.	TRBV18	TRBJ2-2
CASSTGTGRGANVLTF	.	TRBV11-2	TRBJ2-6
CASSQDPGADTEAFF	once	TRBV4-1	TRBJ1-1
CASSIEAFQETQYF	once	TRBV19	TRBJ2-5
CAWSVPREAFF	few	TRBV30	TRBJ1-1
CASSYAGQSYEQYF	.	TRBV6-6	TRBJ2-7
CASKDRILTYEQYF	once	TRBV2	TRBJ2-7
CASSINIRIAGEWGNEQFF	.	TRBV19	TRBJ2-1
CASSVGGTSGHSYEQYF	.	TRBV9	TRBJ2-7
CASSLSPAGPVYEQYF	.	TRBV28	TRBJ2-7
CASRTSGGRKTQYF	.	TRBV6-5	TRBJ2-5
CAAELSLTGVLCRFYEQYF	once	TRBV5-1	TRBJ2-7
CASSPTISGTEAFF	once	TRBV18	TRBJ1-1
CASSQDMGEAYEQYF	.	TRBV4-2	.
CASSLGLAGADYEQYF	.	TRBV5-1	TRBJ2-7
CASSLRGENTGELFF	.	TRBV11-3	TRBJ2-2
CATSSGQNTGELFF	.	TRBV15	TRBJ2-2
CASSHIPSGTRQGSSYEQYF	.	TRBV4-1	TRBJ2-7
CASSQDRGRGNTIYF	.	TRBV4-2	TRBJ1-3
CASSSALQGTEAFF	.	TRBV5-1	TRBJ1-1
CASSFGRKDTEAFF	.	TRBV6-5	TRBJ1-1
CASSRGGENEQYF	.	TRBV18	TRBJ2-7
CASSLGGGGTYEQYF	.	TRBV27	TRBJ2-7
CASSSGQGRETQYF	.	TRBV5-4	TRBJ2-5
CSGGQGLSTEAFF	once	TRBV29-1	TRBJ1-1
CASSIDRVMPFDYTF	.	TRBV5-4	TRBJ1-2
CASIKHPRGVDEQYF	.	TRBV6-1	TRBJ2-7
CASNPDRGPGSPLHF	.	TRBV19	TRBJ1-6
CASSLNLVSDTDTQYF	.	TRBV5-1	TRBJ2-3
CASSEALDSEAFF	.	TRBV10-1	TRBJ1-1
CASSFLAGGGRETQYF	few	TRBV27	TRBJ2-5
CASSLFGGTDTQYF	.	TRBV7-2	TRBJ2-3
CASSPRDGSSYEQYF	.	TRBV18	TRBJ2-7
CASSTSRINEQFF	.	TRBV18	TRBJ2-1